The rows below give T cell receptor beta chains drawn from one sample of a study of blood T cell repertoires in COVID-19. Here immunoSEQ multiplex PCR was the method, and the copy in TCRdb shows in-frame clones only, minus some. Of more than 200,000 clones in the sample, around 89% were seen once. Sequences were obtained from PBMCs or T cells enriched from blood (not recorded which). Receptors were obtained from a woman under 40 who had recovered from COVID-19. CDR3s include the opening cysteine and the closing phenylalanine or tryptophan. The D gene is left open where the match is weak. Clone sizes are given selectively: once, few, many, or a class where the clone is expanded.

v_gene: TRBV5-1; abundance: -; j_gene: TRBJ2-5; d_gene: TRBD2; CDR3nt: TGCGCCAGCAGCCGGACTAGCGGACAAGAGACCCAGTACTTC; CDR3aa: CASSRTSGQETQYF
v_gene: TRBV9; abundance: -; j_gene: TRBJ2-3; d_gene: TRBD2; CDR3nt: TGTGCCAGCAGCGTAGTGAGCGGGGCTAGCACAGATACGCAGTATTTT; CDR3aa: CASSVVSGASTDTQYF
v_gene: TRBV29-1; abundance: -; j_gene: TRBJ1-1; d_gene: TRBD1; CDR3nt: TGCAGCGGATGGGACAGACCTAACGCTGAAGCTTTCTTT; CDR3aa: CSGWDRPNAEAFF
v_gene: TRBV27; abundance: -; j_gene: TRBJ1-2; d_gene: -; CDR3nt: TGTGCCAGCAGCCCTCTAACCGGCCAGGTTTATGGCTACACCTTC; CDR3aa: CASSPLTGQVYGYTF
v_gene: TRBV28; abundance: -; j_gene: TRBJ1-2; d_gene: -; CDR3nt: TGTGCCAACCGGGGGAAGGGGACTGGCTACACCTTC; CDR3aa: CANRGKGTGYTF
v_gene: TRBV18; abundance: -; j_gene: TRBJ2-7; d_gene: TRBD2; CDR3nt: TGTGCCAGCTCCCCGCTTTTGTTTGAAGGGACTAGCGCCGGAGGCCCCTACGAGCAGTACTTC; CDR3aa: CASSPLLFEGTSAGGPYEQYF
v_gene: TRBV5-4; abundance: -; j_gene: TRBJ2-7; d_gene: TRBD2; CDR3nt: TGTGCCAGCGGACTAGCGGGAGGGATCGAGCAGTACTTC; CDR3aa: CASGLAGGIEQYF
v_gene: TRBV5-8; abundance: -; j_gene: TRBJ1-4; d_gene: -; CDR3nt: TGTGCCAGCAGCCCCTGGGGAGATTATGGTGCTAATGAAAAACTGTTTTTT; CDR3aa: CASSPWGDYGANEKLFF
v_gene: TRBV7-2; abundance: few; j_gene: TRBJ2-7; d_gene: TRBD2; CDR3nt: TGTGCCAGCACCCTGGGACGCGGGAGCTACGAGCAGTACTTC; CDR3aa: CASTLGRGSYEQYF
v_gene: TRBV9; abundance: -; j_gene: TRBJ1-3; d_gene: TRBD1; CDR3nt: TGTGCCAGCAGCGAGACAGGGAGGTCTGGAAACACCATATATTTT; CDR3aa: CASSETGRSGNTIYF
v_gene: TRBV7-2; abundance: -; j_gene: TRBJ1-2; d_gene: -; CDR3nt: TGTGCCAGCAGCTTATCAAGGGACACATACAACTATGGCTACACCTTC; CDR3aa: CASSLSRDTYNYGYTF
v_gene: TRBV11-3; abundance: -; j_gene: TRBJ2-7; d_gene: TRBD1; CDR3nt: TGTGCCAGCAGCTTAGTAGGGACAGGGGGAAACGAGCAGTACTTC; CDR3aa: CASSLVGTGGNEQYF
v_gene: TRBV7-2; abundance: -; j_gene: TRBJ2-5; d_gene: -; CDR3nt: TGTGCCAGCAGCTCCGTGGGGGCAGCCCAAGAGACCCAGTACTTC; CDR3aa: CASSSVGAAQETQYF
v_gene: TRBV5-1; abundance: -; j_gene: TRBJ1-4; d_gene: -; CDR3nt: TGCGCCAGCAGGTTTGACACCGCGGGACATGAAAAACTGTTTTTT; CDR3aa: CASRFDTAGHEKLFF
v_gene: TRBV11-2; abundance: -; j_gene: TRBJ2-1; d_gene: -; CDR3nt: TGTGCCAGCAGCCAGGCCTGGGATGAGCAGTTCTTC; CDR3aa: CASSQAWDEQFF
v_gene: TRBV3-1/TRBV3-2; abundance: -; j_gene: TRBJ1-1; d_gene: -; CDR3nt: TGTGCCAGCAGCCAAGTGAGTGAAGCTTTCTTT; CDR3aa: CASSQVSEAFF
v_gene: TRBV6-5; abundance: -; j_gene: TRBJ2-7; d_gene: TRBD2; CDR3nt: TGTGCCAGCAGTTACGCGCTAGCGGGAAAATACGAGCAGTACTTC; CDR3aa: CASSYALAGKYEQYF